A selection of T cell receptor beta chains follows, all from one sample in a study of shared clonotypes between healthy human individuals. This table comes from immunoSEQ multiplex PCR, and its TCRdb copy is limited to in-frame clones, with some not included. The sample has 500,000 to 700,000 clones, 85% to 95% seen once. What was sequenced was naive CD8+ T cells sorted from blood. These receptors came from a woman between 25 and 40 years old in good health. The CDR3 runs from the conserved cysteine through the conserved F or W. The order of the fields is J gene, V gene, D gene, clone size, CDR3 DNA, CDR3 protein. D genes are given only for firm matches. The size entry is marked missing in some rows and otherwise reads once, few, many or a size class.

J gene: TRBJ2-2
V gene: TRBV11-3
D gene: TRBD2
clone size: once
CDR3 DNA: TGTGCCAGCAGCCGAGGAGGATTAGCGGGAGTTACCGGGGAGCTGTTTTTT
CDR3 protein: CASSRGGLAGVTGELFF

J gene: TRBJ2-7
V gene: TRBV13
D gene: NA
clone size: NA
CDR3 DNA: TGTGCCAGCAGCTTAGGCCGGGCTTACGAGCAGTACTTC
CDR3 protein: CASSLGRAYEQYF

J gene: TRBJ2-2
V gene: TRBV19
D gene: NA
clone size: NA
CDR3 DNA: TGTGCCAGTAGTGGGAGCGGTACCGGGGAGCTGTTTTTT
CDR3 protein: CASSGSGTGELFF

J gene: TRBJ2-2
V gene: TRBV5-1
D gene: TRBD2
clone size: NA
CDR3 DNA: TGCGCCAGCAGCTTGGCCGCTAGCGGGTGGGCTGCCACCGGGGAGCTGTTTTTT
CDR3 protein: CASSLAASGWAATGELFF

J gene: TRBJ2-7
V gene: TRBV5-6
D gene: TRBD2
clone size: NA
CDR3 DNA: TGTGCCAGCAGCTTTTGGAACCTAGCGGGGATCTACGAGCAGTACTTC
CDR3 protein: CASSFWNLAGIYEQYF

J gene: TRBJ2-7
V gene: TRBV28
D gene: NA
clone size: NA
CDR3 DNA: TGTGCCAGCAGTTGGACTGGTTCCTACGAGCAGTACTTC
CDR3 protein: CASSWTGSYEQYF

J gene: TRBJ1-5
V gene: TRBV5-6
D gene: NA
clone size: once
CDR3 DNA: TGTGCCAGCAGGACCGAAGGGACTCAGCCCCAGCATTTT
CDR3 protein: CASRTEGTQPQHF

J gene: TRBJ1-5
V gene: TRBV28
D gene: TRBD1
clone size: few
CDR3 DNA: TGTGCCAGCAGTAGGGACAGGTTTAGTCAGCCCCAGCATTTT
CDR3 protein: CASSRDRFSQPQHF

J gene: TRBJ2-7
V gene: TRBV21-1
D gene: NA
clone size: NA
CDR3 DNA: TGTGCCAGCAGCACCAGAAAGGGGACTAGCCTTAGCCGGACGAGCTCCTACGAGCAGTACTTC
CDR3 protein: CASSTRKGTSLSRTSSYEQYF

J gene: TRBJ2-7
V gene: TRBV2
D gene: NA
clone size: NA
CDR3 DNA: TGTGCCAGCAGTGAGGGGACACCAGCGGGCTACGAGCAGTACTTC
CDR3 protein: CASSEGTPAGYEQYF

J gene: TRBJ2-7
V gene: TRBV30
D gene: NA
clone size: NA
CDR3 DNA: TGTGCCTGGAGCCCTCAGGGGGAGGCCTGGGACGTTCCCTTGTACTTC
CDR3 protein: CAWSPQGEAWDVPLYF

J gene: TRBJ1-3
V gene: TRBV5-1
D gene: NA
clone size: NA
CDR3 DNA: TGCGCCAGCAGCTATGACACTCGCTCTGGAAACACCATATATTTT
CDR3 protein: CASSYDTRSGNTIYF

J gene: TRBJ1-5
V gene: TRBV19
D gene: NA
clone size: NA
CDR3 DNA: TGTGCCAGTAGTGCAGGGAAGCCCCAGCATTTT
CDR3 protein: CASSAGKPQHF

J gene: TRBJ1-1
V gene: TRBV27
D gene: TRBD1
clone size: NA
CDR3 DNA: TGTGCCAGCGGTTCTACCGGGACAGCCTACACTGAAGCTTTCTTT
CDR3 protein: CASGSTGTAYTEAFF

J gene: TRBJ1-3
V gene: TRBV2
D gene: NA
clone size: NA
CDR3 DNA: TGTGCCAGCAGTGGACAGTCTAGCTCTGGAAACACCATATATTTT
CDR3 protein: CASSGQSSSGNTIYF

J gene: TRBJ2-7
V gene: TRBV28
D gene: TRBD1
clone size: NA
CDR3 DNA: TGTGCCAGCAGGCGCGACAGGGCCCTGACATACGAGCAGTACTTC
CDR3 protein: CASRRDRALTYEQYF

J gene: TRBJ2-2
V gene: TRBV10-3
D gene: TRBD2
clone size: NA
CDR3 DNA: TGTGCCATCAGCCGGCTCCCGACTAGCGGGAGTCGGGCGGCCGCCGGGGAGCTGTTTTTT
CDR3 protein: CAISRLPTSGSRAAAGELFF

J gene: TRBJ2-3
V gene: TRBV11-2
D gene: TRBD2
clone size: NA
CDR3 DNA: TGTGCCAGCAGCTTTCTGCGGGAGGGCCGGGATTTT
CDR3 protein: CASSFLREGRDF

J gene: TRBJ2-7
V gene: TRBV28
D gene: NA
clone size: few
CDR3 DNA: TGTGCCAGCAGTTTAAGGGGCTACGAGCAGTACTTC
CDR3 protein: CASSLRGYEQYF

J gene: TRBJ2-7
V gene: TRBV5-8
D gene: TRBD1
clone size: NA
CDR3 DNA: TGTGCCAGCAGCCCGTATGGGACAGGCTACGAGCAGTACTTC
CDR3 protein: CASSPYGTGYEQYF

J gene: TRBJ2-7
V gene: TRBV20-1
D gene: NA
clone size: NA
CDR3 DNA: TGCAGTGTCGGCTTAACAGACGAGCAGTACTTC
CDR3 protein: CSVGLTDEQYF

J gene: TRBJ1-5
V gene: TRBV6-6
D gene: NA
clone size: NA
CDR3 DNA: TGTGCCAGCAGTTACTCGAAGGGAGTTGGAGAGCAGCCCCAGCATTTT
CDR3 protein: CASSYSKGVGEQPQHF

J gene: TRBJ2-1
V gene: TRBV9
D gene: TRBD2
clone size: NA
CDR3 DNA: TGTGCCAGCAGCGGGACTAGCGGGACCTACAATGAGCAGTTCTTC
CDR3 protein: CASSGTSGTYNEQFF

J gene: TRBJ2-3
V gene: TRBV27
D gene: TRBD1
clone size: NA
CDR3 DNA: TGTGCCAGCAGTCTACAGGGGAGCGCAGATACGCAGTATTTT
CDR3 protein: CASSLQGSADTQYF

J gene: TRBJ2-7
V gene: TRBV11-2
D gene: NA
clone size: once
CDR3 DNA: TGTGCCAGCAGCTTCGGAAGCGGATCGGGATACGAGCAGTACTTC
CDR3 protein: CASSFGSGSGYEQYF

J gene: TRBJ1-5
V gene: TRBV6-5
D gene: NA
clone size: NA
CDR3 DNA: TGTGCCAGCAGTTCAGGGGATGGTCAGCCCCAGCATTTT
CDR3 protein: CASSSGDGQPQHF

J gene: TRBJ2-7
V gene: TRBV7-8
D gene: NA
clone size: NA
CDR3 DNA: TGTGCCAGCAGCCCGACCTCGGCCGGGGAGATCGAGCAGTACTTC
CDR3 protein: CASSPTSAGEIEQYF

J gene: TRBJ2-7
V gene: TRBV6-5
D gene: TRBD1
clone size: NA
CDR3 DNA: TGTGCCAGCAGTTACGGGGACAGTCTCTACGAGCAGTACTTC
CDR3 protein: CASSYGDSLYEQYF

J gene: TRBJ2-3
V gene: TRBV19
D gene: TRBD1
clone size: NA
CDR3 DNA: TGTGCCAGTAGTCCCAGGGGGTCGCCGTCGGATACGCAGTATTTT
CDR3 protein: CASSPRGSPSDTQYF

J gene: TRBJ2-7
V gene: TRBV6-1
D gene: TRBD2
clone size: NA
CDR3 DNA: TGTGCCAGCACGGGAGGGCCCTACGAGCAGTACTTC
CDR3 protein: CASTGGPYEQYF

J gene: TRBJ2-7
V gene: TRBV28
D gene: TRBD2
clone size: NA
CDR3 DNA: TGTGCCAGCAGTTCACGACTAGCGGGAGCTCCATACGAGCAGTACTTC
CDR3 protein: CASSSRLAGAPYEQYF

J gene: TRBJ2-1
V gene: TRBV11-2
D gene: NA
clone size: NA
CDR3 DNA: TGTGCCAGTGCCCCGAGTTTTTACAATGAGCAGTTCTTC
CDR3 protein: CASAPSFYNEQFF

J gene: TRBJ2-1
V gene: TRBV27
D gene: NA
clone size: NA
CDR3 DNA: TGTGCCAGCAGTTTGGGGAATGAGCAGTTCTTC
CDR3 protein: CASSLGNEQFF

J gene: TRBJ2-5
V gene: TRBV7-8
D gene: NA
clone size: NA
CDR3 DNA: TGTGCCAGCAGCTTAGGAGGGACGGTATTGGGGACCCAGTACTTC
CDR3 protein: CASSLGGTVLGTQYF

J gene: TRBJ2-2
V gene: TRBV15
D gene: NA
clone size: NA
CDR3 DNA: TGTGCCACCAGCCCGGAAGGAAGGGCCGGCGGGGAGCTGTTTTTT
CDR3 protein: CATSPEGRAGGELFF

J gene: TRBJ2-7
V gene: TRBV28
D gene: NA
clone size: NA
CDR3 DNA: TGTGCCAGCAGTCCCCGGGTTTTCTACGAGCAGTACTTC
CDR3 protein: CASSPRVFYEQYF

J gene: TRBJ2-6
V gene: TRBV7-9
D gene: NA
clone size: NA
CDR3 DNA: TGTGCCAGCAGCCCAGGGACTGTCCTCTCTGGGGCCAACGTCCTGACTTTC
CDR3 protein: CASSPGTVLSGANVLTF

J gene: TRBJ2-7
V gene: TRBV27
D gene: NA
clone size: NA
CDR3 DNA: TGTGCCAGCAGGCGGGACACGGGTACGACGGAGCAGTACTTC
CDR3 protein: CASRRDTGTTEQYF

J gene: TRBJ2-7
V gene: TRBV10-3
D gene: TRBD1
clone size: NA
CDR3 DNA: TGTGCCATCAGTAACCCGACAGGGTCCAGCTCCTACGAGCAGTACTTC
CDR3 protein: CAISNPTGSSSYEQYF

J gene: TRBJ2-2
V gene: TRBV6-1
D gene: NA
clone size: NA
CDR3 DNA: TGTGCACACCGGCTGGTACTCGCGACCGGGGAGCTGTTTTTT
CDR3 protein: CAHRLVLATGELFF

J gene: TRBJ1-5
V gene: TRBV6-4
D gene: NA
clone size: NA
CDR3 DNA: TGTGCCAGCAGTGACTCGGCAGGACTGGGTCAGCCCCAGCATTTT
CDR3 protein: CASSDSAGLGQPQHF

J gene: TRBJ2-4
V gene: TRBV7-9
D gene: NA
clone size: once
CDR3 DNA: TGTGCCAGCAGCTTGTCGAGGGAGAGCAAAAACATTCAGTACTTC
CDR3 protein: CASSLSRESKNIQYF

J gene: TRBJ2-7
V gene: TRBV16
D gene: NA
clone size: NA
CDR3 DNA: TGTGCCAGCAGCCGGGAAGCTTCAGGGGGGTACGAGCAGTACTTC
CDR3 protein: CASSREASGGYEQYF

J gene: TRBJ2-2
V gene: TRBV7-6
D gene: TRBD1
clone size: NA
CDR3 DNA: TGTGCCAGCAACAGACAGGGGGCCGTAGTTGGCACCGGGGAGCTGTTTTTT
CDR3 protein: CASNRQGAVVGTGELFF

J gene: TRBJ2-7
V gene: TRBV2
D gene: NA
clone size: NA
CDR3 DNA: TGTGCCAGCAGCCTTTACGAGCAGTACTTC
CDR3 protein: CASSLYEQYF

J gene: TRBJ1-1
V gene: TRBV5-6
D gene: NA
clone size: NA
CDR3 DNA: TGTGCCAGCAGCTTGATGACAGGAGGCGTGAACACTGAAGCTTTCTTT
CDR3 protein: CASSLMTGGVNTEAFF

J gene: TRBJ2-6
V gene: TRBV6-6
D gene: NA
clone size: NA
CDR3 DNA: TGTGCCAGCTTCTCGGGAACTGGGGCCAACGTCCTGACTTTC
CDR3 protein: CASFSGTGANVLTF

J gene: TRBJ2-7
V gene: TRBV27
D gene: TRBD2
clone size: NA
CDR3 DNA: TGTGCCAGCAGTATAGGACTAGCGGGATCACATTACGAGCAGTACTTC
CDR3 protein: CASSIGLAGSHYEQYF

J gene: TRBJ1-1
V gene: TRBV7-7
D gene: TRBD1
clone size: NA
CDR3 DNA: TGTGCCAGCAGCTATCGACAGGGCACTGAAGCTTTCTTT
CDR3 protein: CASSYRQGTEAFF

J gene: TRBJ1-5
V gene: TRBV4-1
D gene: NA
clone size: NA
CDR3 DNA: TGCGCCAGCAGCCAAGATAGTAGGGTTCAGCCCCAGCATTTT
CDR3 protein: CASSQDSRVQPQHF

J gene: TRBJ2-7
V gene: TRBV28
D gene: NA
clone size: NA
CDR3 DNA: TGTGCCAGCAGTTTCGGAGCGGAAGCCTACGAGCAGTACTTC
CDR3 protein: CASSFGAEAYEQYF

J gene: TRBJ2-1
V gene: TRBV30
D gene: NA
clone size: NA
CDR3 DNA: TGTGCCTGGAGTGTTTATAGCTCCTACAATGAGCAGTTCTTC
CDR3 protein: CAWSVYSSYNEQFF

J gene: TRBJ1-1
V gene: TRBV14
D gene: NA
clone size: NA
CDR3 DNA: TGTGCCAGCAGCCAAGATTTTAACACTGAAGCTTTCTTT
CDR3 protein: CASSQDFNTEAFF